This section outlines one TCR beta chain sequence together with its context. The data were taken from a study of T cells in Graves' hyperthyroidism and ophthalmopathy. The germline gives CDR1 SGHAT, CDR2 FQDESV (reference sequence). The CDR3 extends over 15 amino acids. The V gene end was trimmed by 6 bases and the J gene end by 10 bases; junction bases not matched to a gene: 11. There were TCR beta CDR3 regions amplified from RNA transcripts. First-round RT-PCR targeting the TCR CDR3 was performed with the HTBI primer set. TCRdb re-derived calls from the multiplex PCR reads in MiXCR, one entry per CDR3 protein. The repertoire holds over 350,000 distinct CDR3 sequences, with around 18% as singletons.

The genes are TRBV11-1 and TRBJ2-1; 11 bases agree with TRBD2. The clonotype originates from a man younger than 35 with Graves' ophthalmopathy. The sample consisted of blood. The CDR3 DNA is TGTGCCAGCAGTCCGGGTAGCGGGAGGGAAGGCGAGCAGTTCTTC. Its protein product is CASSPGSGREGEQFF.